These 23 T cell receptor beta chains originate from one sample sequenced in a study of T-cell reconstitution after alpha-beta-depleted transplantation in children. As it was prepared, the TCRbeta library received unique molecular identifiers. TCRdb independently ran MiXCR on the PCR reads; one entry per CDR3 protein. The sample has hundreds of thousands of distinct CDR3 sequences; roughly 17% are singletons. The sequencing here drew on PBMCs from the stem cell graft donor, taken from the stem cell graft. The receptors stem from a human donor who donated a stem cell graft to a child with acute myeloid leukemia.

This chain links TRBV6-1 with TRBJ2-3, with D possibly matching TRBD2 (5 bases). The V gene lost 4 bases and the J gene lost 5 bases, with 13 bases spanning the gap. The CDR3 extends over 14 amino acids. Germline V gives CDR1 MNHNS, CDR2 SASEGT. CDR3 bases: TGTGCCAGCAGTGCTGGGATAGGAGGAGATACGCAGTATTTT. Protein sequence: CASSAGIGGDTQYF.

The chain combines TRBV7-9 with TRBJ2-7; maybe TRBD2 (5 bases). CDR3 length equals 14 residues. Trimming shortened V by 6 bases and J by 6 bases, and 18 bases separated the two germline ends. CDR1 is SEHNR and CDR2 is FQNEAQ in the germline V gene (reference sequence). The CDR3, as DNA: TGTGCCAGCAGAAGTACTACGGGATCAGGCGAGCAGTACTTC. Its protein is CASRSTTGSGEQYF. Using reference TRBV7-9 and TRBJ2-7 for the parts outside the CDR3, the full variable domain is DTGVSQNPRHKITKRGQNVTFRCDPISEHNRLYWYRQTLGQGPEFLTYFQNEAQLEKSRLLSDRFSAERPKGSFSTLEIQRTEQGDSAMYLCASRSTTGSGEQYFGPGTRLTVT.

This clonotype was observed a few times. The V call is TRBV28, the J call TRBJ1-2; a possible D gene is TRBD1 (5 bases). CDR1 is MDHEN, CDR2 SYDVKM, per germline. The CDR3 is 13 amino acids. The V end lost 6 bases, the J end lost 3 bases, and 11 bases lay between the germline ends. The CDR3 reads CASSRRDDYGYTF. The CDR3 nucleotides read TGTGCCAGCAGCCGCAGGGACGACTATGGCTACACCTTC.

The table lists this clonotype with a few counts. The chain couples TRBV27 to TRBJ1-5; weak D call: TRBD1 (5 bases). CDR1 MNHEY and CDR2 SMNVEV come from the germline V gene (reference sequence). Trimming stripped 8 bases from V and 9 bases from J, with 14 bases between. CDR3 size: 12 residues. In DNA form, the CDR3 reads TGTGCCAGCCGTCAGGGTTCAGGGCCCCAGCATTTT. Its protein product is CASRQGSGPQHF.

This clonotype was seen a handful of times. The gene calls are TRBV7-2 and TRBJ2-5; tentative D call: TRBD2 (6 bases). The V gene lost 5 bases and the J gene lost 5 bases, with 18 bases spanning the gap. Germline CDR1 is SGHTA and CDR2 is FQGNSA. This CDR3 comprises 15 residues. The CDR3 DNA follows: TGTGCCAGCAGCAAGAGACGGGGAGGTTCCGAGACCCAGTACTTC. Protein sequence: CASSKRRGGSETQYF.

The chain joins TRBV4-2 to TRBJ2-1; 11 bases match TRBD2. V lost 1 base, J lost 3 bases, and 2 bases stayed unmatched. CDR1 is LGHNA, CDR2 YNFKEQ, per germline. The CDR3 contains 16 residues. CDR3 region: CASSQVAGGFYNEQFF. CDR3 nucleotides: TGTGCCAGCAGCCAAGTAGCGGGGGGGTTCTACAATGAGCAGTTCTTC.

The CDR3: CATRPGTGVTDTQYF. Written as DNA, the CDR3 is TGTGCCACCCGCCCAGGGACAGGGGTGACAGATACGCAGTATTTT. V and J are TRBV27 and TRBJ2-3; 10 nucleotides line up with TRBD1. Germline V lookup: CDR1 MNHEY, CDR2 SMNVEV (reference sequence). V trimming: 10 bases; J trimming: 3 bases; junction bases outside the gene matches: 10. This CDR3 spans 15 amino acids.

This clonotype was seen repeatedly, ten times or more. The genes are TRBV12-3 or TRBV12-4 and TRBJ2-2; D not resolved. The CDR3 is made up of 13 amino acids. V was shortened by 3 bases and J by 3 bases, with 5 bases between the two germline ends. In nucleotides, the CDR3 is TGTGCCAGCAGTTTCGGGTACACCGGGGAGCTGTTTTTT. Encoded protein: CASSFGYTGELFF.

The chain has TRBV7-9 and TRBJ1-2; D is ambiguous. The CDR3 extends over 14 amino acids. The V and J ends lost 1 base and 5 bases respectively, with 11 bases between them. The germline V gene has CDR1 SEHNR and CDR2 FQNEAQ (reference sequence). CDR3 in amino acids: CASSLVVGNYGYTF. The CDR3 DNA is TGTGCCAGCAGCTTAGTAGTGGGAAATTATGGCTACACCTTC.

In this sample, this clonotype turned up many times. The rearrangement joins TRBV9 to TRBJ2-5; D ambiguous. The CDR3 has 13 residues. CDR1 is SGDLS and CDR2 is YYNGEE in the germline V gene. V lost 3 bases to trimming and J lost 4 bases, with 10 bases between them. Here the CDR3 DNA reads TGTGCCAGCAGCGCGGCCGTGCCAGAGACCCAGTACTTC. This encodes CASSAAVPETQYF.

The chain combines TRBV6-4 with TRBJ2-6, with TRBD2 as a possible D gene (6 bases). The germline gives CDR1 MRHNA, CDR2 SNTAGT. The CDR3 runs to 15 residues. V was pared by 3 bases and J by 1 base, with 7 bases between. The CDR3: CASSDGGSGANVLTF. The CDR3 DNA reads TGTGCCAGCAGTGATGGGGGGTCTGGGGCCAACGTCCTGACTTTC.

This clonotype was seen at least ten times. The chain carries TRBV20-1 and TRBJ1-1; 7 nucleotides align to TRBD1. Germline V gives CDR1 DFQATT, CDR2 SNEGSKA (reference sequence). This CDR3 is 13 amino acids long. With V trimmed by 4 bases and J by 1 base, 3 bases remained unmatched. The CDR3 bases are TGCAGTGCTATACAGGGGACGAACACTGAAGCTTTCTTT. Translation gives CSAIQGTNTEAFF.

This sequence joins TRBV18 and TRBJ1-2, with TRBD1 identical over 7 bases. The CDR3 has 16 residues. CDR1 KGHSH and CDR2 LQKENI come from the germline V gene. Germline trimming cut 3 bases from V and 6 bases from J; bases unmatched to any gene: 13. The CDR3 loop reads CASSPQRDRREDGYTF. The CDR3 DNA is TGTGCCAGCTCACCGCAAAGGGACAGAAGGGAGGATGGCTACACCTTC.

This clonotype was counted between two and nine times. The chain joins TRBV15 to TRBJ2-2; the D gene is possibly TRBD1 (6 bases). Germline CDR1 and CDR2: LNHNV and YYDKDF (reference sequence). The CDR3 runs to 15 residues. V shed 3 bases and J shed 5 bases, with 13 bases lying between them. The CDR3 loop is CATSSPPGETGELFF. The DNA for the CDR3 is TGTGCCACCAGCAGTCCGCCAGGGGAGACCGGGGAGCTGTTTTTT.

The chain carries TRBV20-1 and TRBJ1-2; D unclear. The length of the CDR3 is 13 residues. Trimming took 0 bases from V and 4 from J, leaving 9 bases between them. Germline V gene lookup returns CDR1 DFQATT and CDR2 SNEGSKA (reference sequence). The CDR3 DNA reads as TGCAGTGCTAGAGATCTAACCAGCTATGGCTACACCTTC. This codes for CSARDLTSYGYTF.

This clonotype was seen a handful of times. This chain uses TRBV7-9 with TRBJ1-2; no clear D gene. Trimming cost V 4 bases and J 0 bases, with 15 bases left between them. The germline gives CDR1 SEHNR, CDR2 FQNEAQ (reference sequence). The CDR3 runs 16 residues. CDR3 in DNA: TGTGCCAGCAGCTCCAACCAACACTTAGCTAACTATGGCTACACCTTC. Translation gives CASSSNQHLANYGYTF.

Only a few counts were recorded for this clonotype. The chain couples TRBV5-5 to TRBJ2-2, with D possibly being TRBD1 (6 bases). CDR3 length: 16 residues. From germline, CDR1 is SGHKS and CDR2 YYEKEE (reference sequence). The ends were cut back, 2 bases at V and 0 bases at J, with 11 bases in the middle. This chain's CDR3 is CASSFTGLPNTGELFF. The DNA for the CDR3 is TGTGCCAGCAGCTTTACAGGGCTACCGAACACCGGGGAGCTGTTTTTT. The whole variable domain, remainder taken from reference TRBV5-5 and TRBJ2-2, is DAGVTQSPTHLIKTRGQQVTLRCSPISGHKSVSWYQQVLGQGPQFIFQYYEKEERGRGNFPDRFSARQFPNYSSELNVNALLLGDSALYLCASSFTGLPNTGELFFGEGSRLTVL.

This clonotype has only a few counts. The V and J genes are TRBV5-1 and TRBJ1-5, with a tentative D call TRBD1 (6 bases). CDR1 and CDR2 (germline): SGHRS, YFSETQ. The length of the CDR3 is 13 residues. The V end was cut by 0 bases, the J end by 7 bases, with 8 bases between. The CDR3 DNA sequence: TGCGCCAGCAGCTTGGAGGGGGAGCAGCCCCAGCATTTT. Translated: CASSLEGEQPQHF.

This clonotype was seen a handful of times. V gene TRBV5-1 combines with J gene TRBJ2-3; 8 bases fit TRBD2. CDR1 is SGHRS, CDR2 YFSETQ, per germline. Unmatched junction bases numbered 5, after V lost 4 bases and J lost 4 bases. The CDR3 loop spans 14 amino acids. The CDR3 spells CASSLTSGADTQYF. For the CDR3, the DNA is TGCGCCAGCAGCCTCACTAGCGGCGCAGATACGCAGTATTTT. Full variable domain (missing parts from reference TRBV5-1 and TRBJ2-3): KAGVTQTPRYLIKTRGQQVTLSCSPISGHRSVSWYQQTPGQGLQFLFEYFSETQRNKGNFPGRFSGRQFSNSRSEMNVSTLELGDSALYLCASSLTSGADTQYFGPGTRLTVL.

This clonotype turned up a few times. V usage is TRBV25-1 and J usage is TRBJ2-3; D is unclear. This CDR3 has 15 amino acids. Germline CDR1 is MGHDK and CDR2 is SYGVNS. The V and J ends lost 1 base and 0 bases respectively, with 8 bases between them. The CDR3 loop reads CASSEFFTSTDTQYF. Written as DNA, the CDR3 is TGTGCCAGCAGTGAATTTTTTACTAGCACAGATACGCAGTATTTT.

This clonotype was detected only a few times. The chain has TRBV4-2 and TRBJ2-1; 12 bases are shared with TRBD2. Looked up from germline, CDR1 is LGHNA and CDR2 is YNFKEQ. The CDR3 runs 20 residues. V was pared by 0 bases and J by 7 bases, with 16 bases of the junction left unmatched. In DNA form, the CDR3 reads TGTGCCAGCAGCCAAGATCCCGTGCGACTAGCGGGGGATTTTAGAAATGAGCAGTTCTTC. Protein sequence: CASSQDPVRLAGDFRNEQFF.

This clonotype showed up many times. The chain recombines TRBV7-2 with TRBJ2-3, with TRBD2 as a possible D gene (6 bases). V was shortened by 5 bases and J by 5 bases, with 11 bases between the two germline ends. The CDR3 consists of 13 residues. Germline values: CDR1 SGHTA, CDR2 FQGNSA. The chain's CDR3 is CASSPRGEDTQYF. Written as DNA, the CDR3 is TGTGCCAGCAGCCCTCGCGGGGAAGATACGCAGTATTTT.

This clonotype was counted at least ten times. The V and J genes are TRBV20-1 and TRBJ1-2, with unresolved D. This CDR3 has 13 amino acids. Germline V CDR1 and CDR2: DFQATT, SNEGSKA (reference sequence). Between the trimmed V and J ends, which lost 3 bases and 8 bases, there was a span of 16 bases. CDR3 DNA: TGCAGTGCTAGTTGGCCCTCCGGAGAGGGCTACACCTTC. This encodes CSASWPSGEGYTF.